The 6 T cell receptor beta chains reported below all come from one sample, sequenced in a study of T cell repertoires in cytomegalovirus infection. No antigens are known for them. TCRdb used MiXCR to reprocess the reads, holding one entry per CDR3 protein. Of 90,000 to 110,000 distinct CDR3 sequences listed, less than 30% are singletons. The sample consisted of CD8+ T cells from cultured PBMCs, taken from culture after CMV antigen stimulation. These receptors all stem from a human donor in good health (CMV status not recorded). Some clones in this sample may be carry-over from other donors' samples.

This clonotype has a handful of counts. The chain employs TRBV5-1 and TRBJ2-5, with D perhaps TRBD1 (8 bases). Trimming removed 1 base at V and 2 bases at J, with 21 bases between. The CDR3 contains 18 residues. Germline CDR1 SGHRS, CDR2 YFSETQ. CDR3 sequence reads: CASSLREDRAPPQETQYF. CDR3 nucleotide sequence: TGCGCCAGCAGCTTGCGGGAGGACAGGGCTCCCCCTCAAGAGACCCAGTACTTC.

The CDR3 DNA sequence: TGTGCCAGCAGCGGGCTCCCCTCGGGGACAGGGCGATTCGACACTGAAGCTTTCTTT. Its protein product is CASSGLPSGTGRFDTEAFF. The rearrangement links TRBV5-6 to TRBJ1-1, with 9 bases matching TRBD1. This CDR3 comprises 19 residues. Germline V gives CDR1 SGHDT, CDR2 YYEEEE. The V segment lost 4 bases and the J segment 3 bases; nucleotides outside the gene matches: 19. Looking up the rest from reference TRBV5-6 and TRBJ1-1 gives the full variable domain: DAGVTQSPTHLIKTRGQQVTLRCSPKSGHDTVSWYQQALGQGPQFIFQYYEEEERQRGNFPDRFSGHQFPNYSSELNVNALLLGDSALYLCASSGLPSGTGRFDTEAFFGQGTRLTVV.

The rearrangement uses TRBV7-6 and TRBJ2-7; 8 bases agree with TRBD1. Germline CDR1 is SGHVS and CDR2 is FNYEAQ. Trimming cost V 11 bases and J 6 bases; bases outside gene matches: 18. The length of the CDR3 is 15 residues. The CDR3 reads CASQMSGQGPLEQYF. CDR3 in DNA: TGTGCCTCACAAATGTCCGGACAGGGACCCCTCGAGCAGTACTTC.

This clonotype was seen only a few times. The chain couples TRBV28 to TRBJ1-3; D not certain. The V and J ends lost 2 bases and 0 bases respectively, with 8 bases between them. CDR1 is MDHEN, CDR2 SYDVKM, per germline. The CDR3 has 15 residues. CDR3 nucleotides: TGTGCCAGCAGTTTAGGCCACCTCTCTGGAAACACCATATATTTT. This encodes CASSLGHLSGNTIYF.

The table lists this clonotype with many counts. The gene calls are TRBV7-2 and TRBJ2-3; TRBD2 aligns across 10 bases. CDR3 size: 15 residues. Germline values: CDR1 SGHTA, CDR2 FQGNSA. The ends lost 1 base at V and 3 bases at J; junction bases unmatched: 1. CDR3 sequence (DNA): TGTGCCAGCAGCTTAGGAGCGGGGGGGACAGATACGCAGTATTTT. Its protein product is CASSLGAGGTDTQYF.

The chain links TRBV14 to TRBJ1-2, with a possible D match to TRBD1 (5 bases). From germline, CDR1 is SGHDN and CDR2 FVKESK. V lost 4 bases and J 2 bases, leaving 8 bases between the germline ends. The CDR3 spans 13 residues. CDR3 sequence reads: CASSPSGNYGYTF. The CDR3, as DNA: TGTGCCAGCAGCCCCTCAGGGAACTATGGCTACACCTTC.